Following are 2 T cell receptor beta chains from one sample sequenced in a study of CD4+ T cells in melanoma. Repertoires were generated with immunoSEQ multiplex PCR, while TCRdb's copy carries only in-frame clones and drops some. Found here are some 47,000 clones, about 91% of them singletons; the top ten hold about 10%. Sequencing used peripheral blood. Receptors were obtained from a human donor with melanoma.

The chain joins TRBV19 to TRBJ1-6, with 8 bases that match TRBD1. V dropped 4 bases and J dropped 0; count of bases not matched to a gene: 2. This CDR3 has 16 residues. Germline CDR1 is LNHDA and CDR2 is SQIVND (reference sequence). CDR3 region: CASSRQGSSYNSPLHF. In nucleotides, the CDR3 is TGTGCCAGTAGTAGACAGGGGAGCTCCTATAATTCACCCCTCCACTTT.

This sequence joins TRBV6-5 and TRBJ2-1, with 9 bases that match TRBD1. This CDR3 contains 15 residues. J gave up 8 bases and V 2 bases, and 7 bases lay outside the gene matches. Germline CDR1 reads MNHEY; CDR2 reads SVGAGI. This CDR3 is CASSYRGTGRDEQFF. The CDR3 DNA is TGTGCCAGCAGTTACCGGGGGACAGGGCGAGATGAGCAGTTCTTC.